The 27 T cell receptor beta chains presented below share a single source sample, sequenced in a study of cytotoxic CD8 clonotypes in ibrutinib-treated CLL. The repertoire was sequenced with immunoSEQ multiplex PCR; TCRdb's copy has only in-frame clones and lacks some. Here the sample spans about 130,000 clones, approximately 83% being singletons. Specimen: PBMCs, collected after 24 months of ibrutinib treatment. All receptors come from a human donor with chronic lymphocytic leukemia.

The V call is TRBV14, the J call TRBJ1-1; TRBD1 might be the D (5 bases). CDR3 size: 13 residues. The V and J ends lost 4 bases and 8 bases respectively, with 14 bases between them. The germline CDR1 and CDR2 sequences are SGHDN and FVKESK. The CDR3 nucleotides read TGTGCCAGCAGCCGGATTATCGGGACGGAAGCTTTCTTT. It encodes CASSRIIGTEAFF.

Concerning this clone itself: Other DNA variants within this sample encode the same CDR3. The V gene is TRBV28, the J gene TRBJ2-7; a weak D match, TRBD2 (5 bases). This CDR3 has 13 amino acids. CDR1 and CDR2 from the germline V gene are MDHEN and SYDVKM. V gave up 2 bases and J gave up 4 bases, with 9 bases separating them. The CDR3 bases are TGTGCCAGCAGTTTAGGACTGACTTACGAGCAGTACTTC. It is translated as CASSLGLTYEQYF. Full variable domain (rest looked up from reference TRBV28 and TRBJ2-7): DVKVTQSSRYLVKRTGEKVFLECVQDMDHENMFWYRQDPGLGLRLIYFSYDVKMKEKGDIPEGYSVSREKKERFSLILESASTNQTSMYLCASSLGLTYEQYFGPGTRLTVT.

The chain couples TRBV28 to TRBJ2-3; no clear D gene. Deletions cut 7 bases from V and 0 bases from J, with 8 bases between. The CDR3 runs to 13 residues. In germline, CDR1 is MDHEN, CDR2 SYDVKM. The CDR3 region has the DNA TGTGCCAGCAAAGGAGCCAGCACAGATACGCAGTATTTT. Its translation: CASKGASTDTQYF.

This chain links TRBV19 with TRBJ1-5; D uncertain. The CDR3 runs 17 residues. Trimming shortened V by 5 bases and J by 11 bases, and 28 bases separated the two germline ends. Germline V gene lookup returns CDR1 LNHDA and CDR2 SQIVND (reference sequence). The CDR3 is CASSPVRGPRREQAQHF. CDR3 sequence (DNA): TGTGCCAGTAGTCCAGTGCGGGGTCCCCGAAGAGAACAAGCCCAGCATTTT.

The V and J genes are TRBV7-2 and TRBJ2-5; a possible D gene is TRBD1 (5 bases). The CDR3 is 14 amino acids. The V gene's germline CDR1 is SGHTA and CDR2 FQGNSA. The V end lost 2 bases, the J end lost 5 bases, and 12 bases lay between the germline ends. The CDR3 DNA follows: TGTGCCAGCAGCTTAATGGGGCCTCCGGAGACCCAGTACTTC. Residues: CASSLMGPPETQYF.

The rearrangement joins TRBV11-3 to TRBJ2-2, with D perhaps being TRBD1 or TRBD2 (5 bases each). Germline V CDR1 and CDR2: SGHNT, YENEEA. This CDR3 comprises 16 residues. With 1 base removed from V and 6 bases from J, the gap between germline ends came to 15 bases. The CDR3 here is CASSLGKWGFSGELFF. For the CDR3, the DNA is TGTGCCAGCAGCTTAGGCAAATGGGGGTTCTCCGGGGAGCTGTTTTTT.

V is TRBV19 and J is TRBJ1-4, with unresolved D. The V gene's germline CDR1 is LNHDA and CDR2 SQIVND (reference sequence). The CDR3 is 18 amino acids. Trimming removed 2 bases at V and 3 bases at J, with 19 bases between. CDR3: CASSISTPPRFANEKLFF. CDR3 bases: TGTGCCAGTAGTATATCGACCCCTCCGCGGTTTGCTAATGAAAAACTGTTTTTT.

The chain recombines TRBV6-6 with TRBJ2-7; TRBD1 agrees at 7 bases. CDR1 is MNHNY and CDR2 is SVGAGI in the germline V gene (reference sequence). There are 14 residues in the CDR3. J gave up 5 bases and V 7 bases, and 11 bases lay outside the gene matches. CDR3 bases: TGTGCCAGCACCACGACAGGGTCCGCCAACGAGCAGTACTTC. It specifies CASTTTGSANEQYF.

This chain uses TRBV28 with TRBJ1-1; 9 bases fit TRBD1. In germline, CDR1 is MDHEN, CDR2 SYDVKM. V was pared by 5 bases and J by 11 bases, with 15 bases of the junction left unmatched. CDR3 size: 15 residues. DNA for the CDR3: TGTGCCAGCAGTCCAGGACAGGGGCCGACCGGGATTGCTTTCTTT. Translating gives CASSPGQGPTGIAFF. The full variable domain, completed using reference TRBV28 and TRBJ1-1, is DVKVTQSSRYLVKRTGEKVFLECVQDMDHENMFWYRQDPGLGLRLIYFSYDVKMKEKGDIPEGYSVSREKKERFSLILESASTNQTSMYLCASSPGQGPTGIAFFGQGTRLTVV.

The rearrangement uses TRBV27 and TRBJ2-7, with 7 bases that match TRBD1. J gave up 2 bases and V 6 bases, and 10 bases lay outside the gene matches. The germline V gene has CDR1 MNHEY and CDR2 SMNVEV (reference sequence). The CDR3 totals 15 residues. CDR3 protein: CASRKGQGETYEQYF. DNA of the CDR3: TGTGCCAGCAGAAAAGGCCAGGGGGAAACCTACGAGCAGTACTTC.

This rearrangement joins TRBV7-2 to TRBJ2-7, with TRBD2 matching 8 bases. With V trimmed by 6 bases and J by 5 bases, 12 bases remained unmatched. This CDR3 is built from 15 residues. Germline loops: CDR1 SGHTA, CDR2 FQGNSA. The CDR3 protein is CASRVLGGATDEQYF. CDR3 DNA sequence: TGTGCCAGCAGGGTCCTCGGGGGGGCCACGGACGAGCAGTACTTC.

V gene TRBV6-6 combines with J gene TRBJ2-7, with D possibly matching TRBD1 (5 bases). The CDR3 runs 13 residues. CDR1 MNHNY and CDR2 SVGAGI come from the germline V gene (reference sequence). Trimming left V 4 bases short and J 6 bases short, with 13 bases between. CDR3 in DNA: TGTGCCAGCAGTTTGTGCCAGGGCTGCGAGCAGTACTTC. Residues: CASSLCQGCEQYF.

The CDR3 loop reads CAWSVLPGARNEQFF. CDR3 DNA: TGTGCCTGGAGTGTACTCCCCGGGGCACGAAATGAGCAGTTCTTC. This chain links TRBV30 with TRBJ2-1, with D perhaps assigned TRBD1 or TRBD2 (5 bases each). Trimming pared 0 bases from V and 7 bases from J, leaving 16 bases between. Germline V gives CDR1 GTSNPN, CDR2 SVGIG (reference sequence). This CDR3 contains 15 residues.

The CDR3 sequence: CASSDWGRGYGYTF. CDR3 DNA sequence: TGTGCCAGCAGTGACTGGGGGCGCGGGTATGGCTACACCTTC. The V and J genes are TRBV6-4 and TRBJ1-2; a possible D gene is TRBD1 (6 bases). The CDR3 has 14 residues. Trimming shortened V by 1 base and J by 5 bases, and 11 bases separated the two germline ends. Germline assignment: CDR1 MRHNA and CDR2 SNTAGT.

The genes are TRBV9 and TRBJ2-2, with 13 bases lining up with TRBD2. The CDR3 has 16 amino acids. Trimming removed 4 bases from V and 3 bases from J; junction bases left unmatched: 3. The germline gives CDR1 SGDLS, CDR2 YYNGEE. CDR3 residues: CASSTSGRAYTGELFF. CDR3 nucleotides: TGTGCCAGCAGCACTAGCGGGAGGGCCTACACCGGGGAGCTGTTTTTT.

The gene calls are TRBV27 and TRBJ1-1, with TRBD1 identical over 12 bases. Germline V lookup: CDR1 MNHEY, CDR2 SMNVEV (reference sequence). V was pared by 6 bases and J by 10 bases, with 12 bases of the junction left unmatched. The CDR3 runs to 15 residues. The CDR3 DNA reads TGTGCCAGCAGGCCAACCGGGACAGGGGGCTTAGGAGCTTTCTTT. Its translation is CASRPTGTGGLGAFF.

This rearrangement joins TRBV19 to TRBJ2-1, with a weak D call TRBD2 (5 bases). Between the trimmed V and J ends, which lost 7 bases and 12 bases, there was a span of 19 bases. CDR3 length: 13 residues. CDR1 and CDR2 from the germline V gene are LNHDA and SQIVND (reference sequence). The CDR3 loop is CASISDRGPWQFF. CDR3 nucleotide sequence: TGTGCCAGTATTTCGGATCGCGGGCCATGGCAGTTCTTC.

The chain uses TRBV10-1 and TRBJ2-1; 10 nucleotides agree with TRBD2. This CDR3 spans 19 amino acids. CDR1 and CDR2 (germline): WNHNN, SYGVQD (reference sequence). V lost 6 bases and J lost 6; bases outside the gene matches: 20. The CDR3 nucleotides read TGCGCCAGCAGCGCTCCTAGTCCCAAGCGGGAGGGCCGAGGCAATGAGCAGTTCTTC. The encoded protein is CASSAPSPKREGRGNEQFF.

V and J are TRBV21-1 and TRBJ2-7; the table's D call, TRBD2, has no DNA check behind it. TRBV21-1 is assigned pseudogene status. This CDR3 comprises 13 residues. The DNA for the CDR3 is TGTGCCAGCAGTTCTGAGGGAACCTACGAGCAGTACTTC. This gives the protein CASSSEGTYEQYF.

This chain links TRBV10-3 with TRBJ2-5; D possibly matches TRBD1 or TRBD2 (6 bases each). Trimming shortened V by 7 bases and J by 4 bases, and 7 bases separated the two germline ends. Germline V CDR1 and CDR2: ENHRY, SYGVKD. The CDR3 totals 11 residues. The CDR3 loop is CAIKGGETQYF. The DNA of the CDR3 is TGTGCCATCAAGGGGGGAGAGACCCAGTACTTC.

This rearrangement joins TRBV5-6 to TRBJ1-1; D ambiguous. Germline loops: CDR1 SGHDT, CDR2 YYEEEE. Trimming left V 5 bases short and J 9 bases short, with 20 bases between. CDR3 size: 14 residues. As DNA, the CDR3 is TGTGCCAGCAGAGCCACAGTGACTCCTTTGAAAGCTTTCTTT. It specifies CASRATVTPLKAFF.

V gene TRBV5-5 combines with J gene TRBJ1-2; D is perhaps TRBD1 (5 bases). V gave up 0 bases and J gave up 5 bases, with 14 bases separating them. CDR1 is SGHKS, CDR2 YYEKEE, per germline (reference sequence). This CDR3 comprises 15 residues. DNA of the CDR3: TGTGCCAGCAGCTTGGCGGGCGACAGCTTTTATGGCTACACCTTC. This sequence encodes CASSLAGDSFYGYTF.

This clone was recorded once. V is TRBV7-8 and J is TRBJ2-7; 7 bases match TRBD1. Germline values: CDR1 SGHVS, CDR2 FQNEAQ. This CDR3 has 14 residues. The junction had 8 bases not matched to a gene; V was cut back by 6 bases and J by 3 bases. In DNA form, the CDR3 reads TGTGCCAGCAGGCAAAGACAGGGTGGCTACGAGCAGTACTTC. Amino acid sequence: CASRQRQGGYEQYF.

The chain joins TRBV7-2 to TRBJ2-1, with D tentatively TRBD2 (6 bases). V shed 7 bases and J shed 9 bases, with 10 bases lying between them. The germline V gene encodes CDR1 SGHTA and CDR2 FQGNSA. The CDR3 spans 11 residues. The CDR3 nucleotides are TGTGCCAGCACCTACGGGGGTGAGCAGTTCTTC. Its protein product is CASTYGGEQFF.

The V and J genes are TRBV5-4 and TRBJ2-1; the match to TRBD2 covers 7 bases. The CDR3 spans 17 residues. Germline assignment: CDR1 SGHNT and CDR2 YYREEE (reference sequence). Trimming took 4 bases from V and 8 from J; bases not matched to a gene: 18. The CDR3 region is CASSPGGGTLLRDEQFF. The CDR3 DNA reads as TGTGCCAGCAGCCCGGGAGGTGGGACCCTCCTTCGGGATGAGCAGTTCTTC.

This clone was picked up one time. CDR3 protein: CASSPNRDGPVGQYF. CDR3 bases: TGTGCCAGCTCGCCGAACCGGGACGGACCCGTTGGGCAGTACTTC. The J gene is TRBJ2-7, the V gene TRBV18; D may match TRBD1 or TRBD2 (5 bases each). Germline lookup yields CDR1 KGHSH and CDR2 LQKENI. V lost 6 bases, J lost 9 bases, and 24 bases lay in between. The CDR3 loop spans 15 amino acids.

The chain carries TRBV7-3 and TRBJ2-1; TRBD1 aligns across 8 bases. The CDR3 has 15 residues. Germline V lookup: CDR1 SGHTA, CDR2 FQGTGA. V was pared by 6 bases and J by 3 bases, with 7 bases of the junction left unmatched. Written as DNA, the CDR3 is TGTGCCAGCAGTCACGGACAGGGTTACTACAATGAGCAGTTCTTC. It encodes CASSHGQGYYNEQFF.